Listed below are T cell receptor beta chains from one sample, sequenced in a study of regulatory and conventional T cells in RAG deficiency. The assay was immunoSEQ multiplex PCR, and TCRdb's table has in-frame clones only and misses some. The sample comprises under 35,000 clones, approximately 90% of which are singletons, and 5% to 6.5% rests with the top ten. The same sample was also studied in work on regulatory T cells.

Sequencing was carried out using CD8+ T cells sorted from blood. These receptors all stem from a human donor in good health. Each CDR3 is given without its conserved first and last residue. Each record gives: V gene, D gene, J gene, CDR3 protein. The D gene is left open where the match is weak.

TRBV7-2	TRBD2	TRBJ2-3	ASSLEPSGRQDTQY
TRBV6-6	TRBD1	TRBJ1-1	ASSASGQGNTEAF
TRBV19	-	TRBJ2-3	ASSIIASRPWDTQY
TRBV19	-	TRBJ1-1	ASSTRQDEGEAF
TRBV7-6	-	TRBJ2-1	ASSLAGGPYNEQF
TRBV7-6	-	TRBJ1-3	ASSGGNTIY
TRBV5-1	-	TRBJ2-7	ASTLGGEQY
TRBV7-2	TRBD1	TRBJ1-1	ASSLHKDRGEDEAF
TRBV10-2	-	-	ASSGGLANEQY
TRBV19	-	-	ASSIRTAYEQY
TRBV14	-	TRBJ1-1	ASSPRRQNTEAF
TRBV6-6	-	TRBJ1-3	ATTQLSGNTIY
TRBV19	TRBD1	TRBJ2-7	ASSPPDRGDYEQY
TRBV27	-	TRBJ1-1	ASSLSVNTEAF
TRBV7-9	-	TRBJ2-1	ASSLSDSNNEQF
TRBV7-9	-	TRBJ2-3	ASSSPGDGTDTQY
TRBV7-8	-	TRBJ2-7	ASSLDGGGEQY
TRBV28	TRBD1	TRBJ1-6	AGSWTGVAPPLH
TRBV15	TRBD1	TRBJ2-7	ATSRVGPGQAYEQY
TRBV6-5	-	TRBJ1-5	ASSYGEIQPQH
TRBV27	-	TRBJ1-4	ASSLSGGYEKLF
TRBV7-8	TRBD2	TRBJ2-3	ASSLPRTSGGADTQY
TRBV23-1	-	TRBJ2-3	ASSQIPDNPSTDTQY
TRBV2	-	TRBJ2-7	ASSAPGLNEQY